The entry below gives a single T cell receptor beta chain sequence along with its context. Its antigen remains unknown. These data originate in a study of cytomegalovirus exposure and HLA in healthy donors. General study points: Researchers counted around 160 TCR beta chains as cytomegalovirus-associated. Among the CMV-associated chains, three were confirmed in vitro as specific for CMV antigens. Cytomegalovirus status was reportedly diagnosed by the classifier with high sensitivity and specificity.

There are 16 residues in the CDR3. Looked up from germline, CDR1 is SGDLS and CDR2 is YYNGEE. V lost 0 bases and J lost 3; bases outside the gene matches: 4. Only in-frame clones appear in the TCRdb table, and some are missing; sequencing was by immunoSEQ multiplex PCR. Here the sample spans roughly 300,000 clones, 80% to 90% being singletons. These donors were members of the roughly 120-subject validation cohort, a group separate from the roughly 670-subject first cohort. The sequenced material came from PBMCs. The chain couples TRBV9 to TRBJ1-3; TRBD1 agrees at 9 bases. This receptor was taken from a woman between 18 and 29 years old in good health and CMV-seronegative. In DNA form, the CDR3 reads TGTGCCAGCAGCGTAGCCCCGACAGGGGGTGGAAACACCATATATTTT. This codes for CASSVAPTGGGNTIYF. Full variable domain (rest looked up from reference TRBV9 and TRBJ1-3): DSGVTQTPKHLITATGQRVTLRCSPRSGDLSVYWYQQSLDQGLQFLIQYYNGEERAKGNILERFSAQQFPDLHSELNLSSLELGDSALYFCASSVAPTGGGNTIYFGEGSWLTVV.